The subject of this entry is one T cell receptor (beta chain). Its antigen is undetermined. The authors sequenced patients whose flow cytometry had shown CD8+CD57+ cell expansion. This sample is part of a study of CD8+CD57+ T cells in acquired aplastic anemia. Across the whole study: The DNA of sorted CD4+ and CD8+ cells averaged roughly 3.2 ug. General study points: With respect to CD8+ Simpson's diversity, patients and controls did not differ significantly.

Investigators profiled TCR beta VDJ and CDR3 from genomic DNA template. TCRdb re-analysed the reads in MiXCR, keeping a single row per CDR3 protein. The sample has under 250,000 distinct CDR3 sequences; approximately 65% are singletons. Material for sequencing was sorted CD4+, CD8+, or CD8+CD57+ T cells (not recorded which) from PBMCs. The receptor comes from a human donor with aplastic anemia.

CDR3 in DNA: TGCAGTGGCCAAGCGGGGGGGCCCCACAATGAGCAGTTCTTC. Protein: CSGQAGGPHNEQFF. The J gene is TRBJ2-1, the V gene TRBV20-1; TRBD2 agrees at 10 bases. V gave up 7 bases and J gave up 5 bases; unmatched junction bases: 8. Germline loops: CDR1 DFQATT, CDR2 SNEGSKA (reference sequence). CDR3 length: 14 residues.